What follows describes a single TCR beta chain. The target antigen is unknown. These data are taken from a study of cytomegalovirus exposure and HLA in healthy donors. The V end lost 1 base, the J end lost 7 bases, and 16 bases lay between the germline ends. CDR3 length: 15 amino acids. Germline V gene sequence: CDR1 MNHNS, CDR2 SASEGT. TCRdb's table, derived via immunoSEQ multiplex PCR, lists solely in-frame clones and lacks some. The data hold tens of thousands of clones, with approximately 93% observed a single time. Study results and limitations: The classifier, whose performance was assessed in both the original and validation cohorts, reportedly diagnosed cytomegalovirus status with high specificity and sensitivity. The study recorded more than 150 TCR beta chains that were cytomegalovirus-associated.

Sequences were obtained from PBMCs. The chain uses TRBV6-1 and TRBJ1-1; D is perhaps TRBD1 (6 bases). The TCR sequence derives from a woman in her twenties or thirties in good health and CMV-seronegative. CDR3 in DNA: TGTGCCAGCAGTGAAGGAGCGACAGGTAGGATTGAAGCTTTCTTT. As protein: CASSEGATGRIEAFF.